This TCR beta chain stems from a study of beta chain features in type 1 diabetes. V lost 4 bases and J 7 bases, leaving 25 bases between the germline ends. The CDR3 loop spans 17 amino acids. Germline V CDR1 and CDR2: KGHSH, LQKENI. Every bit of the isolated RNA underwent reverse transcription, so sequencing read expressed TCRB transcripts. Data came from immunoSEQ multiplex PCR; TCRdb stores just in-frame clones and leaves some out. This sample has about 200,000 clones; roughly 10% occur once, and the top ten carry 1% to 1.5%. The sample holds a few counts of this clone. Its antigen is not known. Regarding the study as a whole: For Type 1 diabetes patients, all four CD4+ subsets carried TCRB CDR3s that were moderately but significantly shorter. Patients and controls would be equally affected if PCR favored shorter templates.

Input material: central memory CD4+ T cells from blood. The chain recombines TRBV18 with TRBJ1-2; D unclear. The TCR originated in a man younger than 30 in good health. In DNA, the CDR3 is TGTGCCAGCTCACGGAGCATAGCGGAACTGGAGGGTTTTGGCTACACCTTC. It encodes CASSRSIAELEGFGYTF.